A single sample gave rise to the 7 T cell receptor beta chains below, sequenced in a study of CXCR4 blockade with PD-1 therapy in pancreatic cancer. TCRdb's copy holds only in-frame clones and misses some; the assay was immunoSEQ multiplex PCR. The sample lists approximately 17,000 clones; approximately 68% were seen once. The sample comprised tumor tissue. These receptors all come from a human donor with pancreatic ductal adenocarcinoma.

The V gene is TRBV28, the J gene TRBJ2-1; 10 bases map to TRBD2. This CDR3 has 17 residues. Germline assignment: CDR1 MDHEN and CDR2 SYDVKM. After removal of 6 bases from V and 9 bases from J, the junction contained 17 bases not matched to a gene. CDR3 in amino acids: CASSSPSSGRAWSEQFF. CDR3 sequence (DNA): TGTGCCAGCAGCTCCCCGTCCAGCGGGAGGGCCTGGAGTGAGCAGTTCTTC.

The chain couples TRBV30 to TRBJ2-5; D is possibly TRBD1 (6 bases). CDR1 GTSNPN and CDR2 SVGIG come from the germline V gene (reference sequence). With 4 bases removed from V and 2 bases from J, the gap between germline ends came to 8 bases. The CDR3 sequence is 12 residues long. The CDR3 spells CAWNTGQETQYF. The CDR3, as DNA: TGTGCCTGGAACACAGGGCAAGAGACCCAGTACTTC.

The J gene is TRBJ2-7, the V gene TRBV28; perhaps TRBD1 as D (6 bases). Germline V gives CDR1 MDHEN, CDR2 SYDVKM. The CDR3 extends over 13 amino acids. The V gene lost 8 bases and the J gene lost 2 bases, with 13 bases spanning the gap. For the CDR3, the DNA is TGTGCCAGCGCGATAGGACAGACCTACGAGCAGTACTTC. Amino acid sequence: CASAIGQTYEQYF.

This clone was picked up a small number of times. This chain joins TRBV6-8 and TRBJ2-1, with TRBD2 matching over 16 bases. The ends lost 6 bases at V and 4 bases at J; junction bases unmatched: 9. The CDR3 totals 18 residues. The germline gives CDR1 MNHGY, CDR2 SAAAGT. CDR3 coding DNA: TGTGCCAGCAGCGGGGGACTAGCGGGAGGGCCTGTTTACAATGAGCAGTTCTTC. It specifies CASSGGLAGGPVYNEQFF.

The J gene is TRBJ1-2, the V gene TRBV19; perhaps TRBD1 as D (5 bases). Per germline, CDR1 LNHDA and CDR2 SQIVND (reference sequence). Deletions cut 5 bases from V and 0 bases from J, with 13 bases between. The CDR3 is made up of 15 amino acids. Here the CDR3 reads CASSPRGGPNYGYTF. CDR3 DNA: TGTGCCAGTAGTCCCCGGGGCGGGCCTAACTATGGCTACACCTTC.

This clone showed up just a few times. This chain links TRBV9 with TRBJ2-7; 9 nucleotides match TRBD1. CDR3 length: 15 residues. The V and J ends lost 5 bases and 2 bases, in that order; junction bases with no gene match: 8. Germline V CDR1 and CDR2: SGDLS, YYNGEE. The CDR3 is CASSPTGGSTYEQYF. The DNA of the CDR3 is TGTGCCAGCAGTCCGACAGGGGGATCCACCTACGAGCAGTACTTC. Drawing the rest from reference TRBV9 and TRBJ2-7, the complete variable domain is DSGVTQTPKHLITATGQRVTLRCSPRSGDLSVYWYQQSLDQGLQFLIQYYNGEERAKGNILERFSAQQFPDLHSELNLSSLELGDSALYFCASSPTGGSTYEQYFGPGTRLTVT.

CDR3 amino acids: CSVEGAPRGETQYF. The CDR3 bases are TGCAGCGTTGAAGGGGCACCCAGGGGGGAGACCCAGTACTTC. The V call is TRBV29-1, the J call TRBJ2-5, with 7 bases matching TRBD1. Germline V gene sequence: CDR1 SQVTM, CDR2 ANQGSEA. This CDR3 spans 14 amino acids. Unmatched junction bases numbered 7, after V lost 1 base and J lost 5 bases.